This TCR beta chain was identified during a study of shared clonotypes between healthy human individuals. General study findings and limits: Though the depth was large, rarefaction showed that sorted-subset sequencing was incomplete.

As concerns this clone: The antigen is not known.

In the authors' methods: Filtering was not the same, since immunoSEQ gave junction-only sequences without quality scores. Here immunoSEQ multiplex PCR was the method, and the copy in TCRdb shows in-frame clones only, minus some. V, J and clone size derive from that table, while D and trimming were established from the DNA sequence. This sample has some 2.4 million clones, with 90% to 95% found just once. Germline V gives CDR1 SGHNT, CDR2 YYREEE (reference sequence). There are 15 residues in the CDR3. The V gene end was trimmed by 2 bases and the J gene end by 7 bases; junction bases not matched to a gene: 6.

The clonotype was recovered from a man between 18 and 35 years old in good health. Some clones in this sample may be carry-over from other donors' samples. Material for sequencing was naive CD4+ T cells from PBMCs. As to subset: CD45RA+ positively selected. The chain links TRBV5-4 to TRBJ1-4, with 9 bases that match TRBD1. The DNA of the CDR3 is TGTGCCAGCAGCTTCACGGGACAGGGTGGTGAAAAACTGTTTTTT. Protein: CASSFTGQGGEKLFF.